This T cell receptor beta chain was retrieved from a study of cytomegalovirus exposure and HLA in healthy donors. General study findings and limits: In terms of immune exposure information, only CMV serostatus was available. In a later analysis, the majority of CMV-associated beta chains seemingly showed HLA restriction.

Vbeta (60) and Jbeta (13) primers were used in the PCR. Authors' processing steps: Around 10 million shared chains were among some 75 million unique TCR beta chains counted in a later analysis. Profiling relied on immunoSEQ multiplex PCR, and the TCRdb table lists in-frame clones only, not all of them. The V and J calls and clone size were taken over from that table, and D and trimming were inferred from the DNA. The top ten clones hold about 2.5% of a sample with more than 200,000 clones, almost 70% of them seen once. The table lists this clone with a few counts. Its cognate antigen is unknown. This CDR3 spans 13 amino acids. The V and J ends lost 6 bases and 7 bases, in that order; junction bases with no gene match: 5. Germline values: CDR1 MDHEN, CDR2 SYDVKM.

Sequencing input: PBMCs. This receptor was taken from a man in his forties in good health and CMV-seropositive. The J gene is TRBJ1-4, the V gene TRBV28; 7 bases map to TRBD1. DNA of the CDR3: TGTGCCAGCAGCCAGGGGGGAGGTGAAAAACTGTTTTTT. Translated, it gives CASSQGGGEKLFF.